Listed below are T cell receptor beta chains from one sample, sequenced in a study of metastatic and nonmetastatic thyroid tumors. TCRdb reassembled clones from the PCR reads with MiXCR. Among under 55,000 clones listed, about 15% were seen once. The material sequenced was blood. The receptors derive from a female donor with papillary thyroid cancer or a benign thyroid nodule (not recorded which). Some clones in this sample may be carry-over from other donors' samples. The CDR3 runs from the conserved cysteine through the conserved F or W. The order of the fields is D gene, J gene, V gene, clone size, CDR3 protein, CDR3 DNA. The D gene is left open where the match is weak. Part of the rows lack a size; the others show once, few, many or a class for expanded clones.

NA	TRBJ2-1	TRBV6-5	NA	CASSPQGLSGVVEQFF	TGTGCCAGCAGTCCCCAGGGGCTATCGGGAGTCGTTGAGCAGTTCTTC
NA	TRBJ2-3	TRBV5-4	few	CASSLEGPGTDTQYF	TGTGCCAGCAGCTTGGAGGGGCCCGGCACAGATACGCAGTATTTT
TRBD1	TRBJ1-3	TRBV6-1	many	CASEPGGRGNTIYF	TGTGCCAGCGAACCAGGGGGTAGGGGAAACACCATATATTTT
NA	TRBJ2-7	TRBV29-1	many	CSVQGFASSYEQYF	TGCAGCGTCCAGGGGTTTGCAAGCTCCTACGAGCAGTACTTC
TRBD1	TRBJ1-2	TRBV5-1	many	CASSLELVGQGASDGYTF	TGCGCCAGCAGCTTGGAATTAGTGGGACAGGGGGCGTCGGATGGCTACACCTTC
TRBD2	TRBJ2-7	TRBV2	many	CASRYPGTRVYEQYF	TGTGCCAGCCGGTACCCCGGGACTAGAGTTTACGAGCAGTACTTC
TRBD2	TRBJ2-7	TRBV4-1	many	CASGATAGVGEQYF	TGCGCCAGCGGAGCCACGGCGGGAGTAGGCGAGCAGTACTTC
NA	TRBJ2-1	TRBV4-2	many	CASSQLNRYEQFF	TGTGCCAGCAGCCAACTTAACCGTTATGAGCAGTTCTTC
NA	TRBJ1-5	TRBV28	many	CASSLFGAQPQHF	TGTGCCAGCAGTTTATTTGGGGCCCAGCCCCAGCATTTT
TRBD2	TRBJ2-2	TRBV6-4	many	CASTTLNLSGRMNTGELFF	TGTGCCAGCACCACCCTCAACCTTAGCGGGAGGATGAACACCGGGGAGCTGTTTTTT
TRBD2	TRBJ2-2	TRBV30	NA	CAWSRAGSGTVELFF	TGCGCCTGGAGTAGAGCGGGGTCCGGCACCGTGGAGCTGTTTTTT
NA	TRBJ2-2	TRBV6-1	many	CASSLPAVELFF	TGTGCCAGCAGCCTCCCGGCAGTTGAGCTGTTTTTT
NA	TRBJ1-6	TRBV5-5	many	CASTRGVSSIDSPLHF	TGTGCCAGCACCCGCGGTGTCAGTTCCATAGATTCACCCCTCCACTTT
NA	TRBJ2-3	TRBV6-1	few	CASSHGAIGSDTQYF	TGTGCCAGCTCACATGGGGCAATTGGGTCAGATACGCAGTATTTT
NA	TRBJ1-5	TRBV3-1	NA	CASSQGGVGSNQPQHF	TGTGCCAGCAGCCAAGGAGGAGTCGGTAGCAATCAGCCCCAGCATTTT
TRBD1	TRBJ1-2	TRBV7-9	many	CASSESGTGNGYTF	TGTGCCAGCAGCGAATCCGGGACAGGGAATGGCTACACCTTC
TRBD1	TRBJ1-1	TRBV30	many	CAWSRDSNTEAFF	TGTGCCTGGAGTCGGGACAGTAACACTGAAGCTTTCTTT
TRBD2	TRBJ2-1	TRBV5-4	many	CASSPGLALDEQFF	TGTGCCAGCAGCCCGGGACTAGCGCTGGATGAGCAGTTCTTC
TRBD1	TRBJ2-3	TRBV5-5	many	CASSVTGAADTQYF	TGTGCCAGCAGCGTGACAGGGGCCGCAGATACGCAGTATTTT
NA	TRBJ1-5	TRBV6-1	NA	CASSEEGGYQPQHF	TGTGCCAGCAGTGAAGAGGGTGGCTATCAGCCCCAGCATTTT
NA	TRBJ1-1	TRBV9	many	CASSEYDGTEAFF	TGTGCCAGCAGCGAGTACGACGGCACTGAAGCTTTCTTT
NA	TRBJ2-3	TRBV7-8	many	CASSPLTPLSTQYF	TGTGCCAGCAGCCCTCTGACCCCATTGAGTACGCAGTATTTT
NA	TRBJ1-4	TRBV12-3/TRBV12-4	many	CASSLGSGFGEKLFF	TGTGCCAGCAGTTTAGGTTCAGGCTTTGGGGAAAAACTGTTTTTT
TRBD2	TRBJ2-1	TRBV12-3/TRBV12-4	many	CASSREGLVNEQFF	TGTGCCAGCAGCCGGGAGGGCCTTGTCAATGAGCAGTTCTTC
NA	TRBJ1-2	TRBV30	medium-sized	CAWSVLGGYTF	TGTGCCTGGAGTGTACTGGGCGGCTACACCTTC
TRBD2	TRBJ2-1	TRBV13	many	CASSRYTSGYYNEQFF	TGTGCCAGCAGTAGATATACTAGCGGTTATTACAATGAGCAGTTCTTC
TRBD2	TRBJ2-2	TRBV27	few	CASILSRGSGANTGELFF	TGTGCCAGCATTTTATCCCGCGGGAGCGGAGCGAACACCGGAGAGCTGTTTTTT
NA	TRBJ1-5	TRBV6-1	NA	CASSEVRTGRLQPQHF	TGTGCCAGCAGTGAAGTTAGAACAGGGAGGTTACAGCCCCAGCATTTT
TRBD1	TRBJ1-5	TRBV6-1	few	CARGARDRVLNQLQHF	TGTGCCAGGGGTGCCCGTGACAGGGTCCTCAATCAGCTCCAGCATTTT
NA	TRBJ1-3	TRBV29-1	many	CSVDLGWDGFSGNTIYF	TGCAGCGTCGATCTTGGCTGGGACGGATTCTCTGGAAACACCATATATTTT
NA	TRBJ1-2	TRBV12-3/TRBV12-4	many	CASSLEFSGYTF	TGTGCCAGCAGTTTAGAGTTCTCGGGCTACACCTTC
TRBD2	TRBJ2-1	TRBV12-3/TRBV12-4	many	CASSLSSGRHEQFF	TGTGCCAGCAGTTTATCTAGCGGGAGACATGAGCAGTTCTTC
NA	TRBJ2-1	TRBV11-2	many	CASSLVRGVYNEQFF	TGTGCCAGCAGCTTAGTGAGGGGGGTATACAATGAGCAGTTCTTC
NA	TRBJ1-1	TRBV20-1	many	CSAGLGSLNTEAFF	TGCAGTGCCGGTTTAGGTTCATTGAACACTGAAGCTTTCTTT
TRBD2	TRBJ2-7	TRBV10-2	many	CASNSGRPYEQYF	TGCGCCAGCAATAGCGGGAGGCCCTACGAGCAGTACTTC
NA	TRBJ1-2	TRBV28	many	CASSSPSLGSNYGYTF	TGTGCCAGCAGTTCCCCATCTTTAGGCTCTAACTATGGCTACACCTTC
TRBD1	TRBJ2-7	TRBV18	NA	CASSTSTGGLDEQYF	TGTGCCAGTTCAACAAGTACAGGGGGCTTGGACGAGCAGTACTTC
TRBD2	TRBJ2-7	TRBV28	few	CASSSPSGAHGEQYF	TGTGCCAGCAGTTCACCTAGCGGGGCCCACGGGGAGCAGTACTTC
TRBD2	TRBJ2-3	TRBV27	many	CASSSPRLAGGPDTQYF	TGTGCCAGCAGTTCTCCTCGACTAGCGGGAGGGCCGGATACGCAGTATTTT
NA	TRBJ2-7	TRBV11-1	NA	CASSLGQIMGSYEKYF	TGTGCCAGCAGCTTAGGGCAGATAATGGGCTCCTACGAGAAGTACTTC
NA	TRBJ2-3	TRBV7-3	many	CASSLLGSNTDTQYF	TGTGCCAGCAGCTTACTAGGAAGCAACACAGATACGCAGTATTTT
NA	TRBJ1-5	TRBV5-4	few	CASSLAFIIRVVLVANQPQHF	TGTGCCAGCAGCTTGGCTTTTATTATCAGGGTCGTGTTAGTTGCTAATCAGCCCCAGCATTTT
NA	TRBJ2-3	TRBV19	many	CASSPAGTYTDTQYF	TGTGCCAGTAGTCCGGCCGGGACCTACACAGATACGCAGTATTTT
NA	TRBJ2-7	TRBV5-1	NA	CASSLPRLPGLRTYEQYF	TGCGCCAGCAGCCTGCCCCGGCTGCCAGGGCTACGAACCTACGAGCAGTACTTC
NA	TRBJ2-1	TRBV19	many	CASSFPGPLGEQFF	TGTGCCAGTAGCTTCCCGGGACCACTGGGTGAGCAGTTCTTC
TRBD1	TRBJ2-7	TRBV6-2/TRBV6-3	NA	CASRNSGTGAYEHYF	TGTGCCAGCAGAAATTCTGGGACAGGGGCCTACGAGCATTACTTC
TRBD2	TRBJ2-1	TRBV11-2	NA	CASSLRAGGWGEQFF	TGTGCCAGCAGCCTACGAGCGGGAGGGTGGGGTGAGCAGTTCTTC
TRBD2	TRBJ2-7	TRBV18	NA	CTSSPTAGVIDEQYF	TGTACCAGCTCACCAACGGCGGGAGTGATCGACGAGCAGTACTTC
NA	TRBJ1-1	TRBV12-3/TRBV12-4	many	CASNVGGRRWLNTEAFF	TGTGCCAGTAATGTGGGGGGACGAAGATGGTTGAACACTGAAGCTTTCTTT
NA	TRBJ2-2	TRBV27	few	CASSLLGTGELFF	TGTGCCAGCAGTCTCCTTGGGACCGGGGAGCTTTTTTTT
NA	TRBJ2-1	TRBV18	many	CASSPREINEQFF	TGTGCCAGCTCACCTCGGGAGATAAATGAGCAGTTCTTC
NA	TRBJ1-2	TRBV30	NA	CAWTTKGKSGYTF	TGTGCCTGGACAACTAAGGGAAAGTCTGGCTACACCTTC
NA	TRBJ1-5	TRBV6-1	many	CASSVKDGLSNQPQHF	TGTGCCAGCAGTGTGAAGGACGGGTTAAGCAATCAGCCCCAGCATTTT
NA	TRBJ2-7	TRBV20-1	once	CSAMGNSGLGRLYEQYF	TGCAGTGCTATGGGGAACTCCGGATTAGGACGACTTTACGAGCAGTACTTC
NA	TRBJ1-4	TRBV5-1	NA	CASLELATNEKLFF	TGCGCCAGCTTAGAACTCGCAACTAATGAAAAACTGTTTTTT
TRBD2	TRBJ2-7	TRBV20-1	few	CSARDSGRAHEQYF	TGCAGTGCTAGGGATAGCGGGAGGGCACATGAGCAGTACTTC
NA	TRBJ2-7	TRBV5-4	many	CASSETSQVSEQYF	TGTGCCAGCAGCGAAACTAGCCAAGTCTCCGAGCAGTACTTC
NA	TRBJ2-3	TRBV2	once	CASTDDGETSTDTQYF	TGTGCCAGCACCGACGACGGTGAAACTAGCACAGATACTCAGTATTTT
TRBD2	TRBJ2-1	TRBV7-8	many	CAIRTSGSNEQFF	TGTGCCATCCGAACTAGCGGGAGTAATGAGCAGTTCTTC